The present TCR beta chain was sequenced within a study of CD8 T cells in Susac syndrome. Random hexamers were used to reverse transcribe the RNA input (roughly 0.5 to 1 ug). A multiplex approach, immunoSEQ multiplex PCR, amplified TCR beta CDR3 across 54 Vbeta and 13 Jbeta. TCRdb processed the immunoSEQ multiplex PCR reads anew with MiXCR; each CDR3 protein has one entry. The repertoire holds around 200,000 distinct CDR3 sequences, with almost 96% as singletons. Specimen: CD4+ T cells from PBMCs. The TCR was taken from a human donor with multiple sclerosis.

The CDR3 DNA is TGTGCCAGCAACCTTAGCCGACGGGGAGGGGAGGTCAACGTCCTGACTTTC. This sequence encodes CASNLSRRGGEVNVLTF. The chain employs TRBV7-9 and TRBJ2-6, with 7 bases that match TRBD2. Losses at the gene ends were 7 bases for V and 9 bases for J; bases not matched to a gene: 18. Germline V gives CDR1 SEHNR, CDR2 FQNEAQ (reference sequence). This CDR3 has 17 amino acids.